One sample yielded the 27 T cell receptor beta chains listed below, sequenced in a study of blood T cell repertoires in COVID-19. Libraries were prepared by immunoSEQ multiplex PCR; TCRdb keeps only in-frame clonotypes and omits some of them. This sample has approximately 200,000 clones, with about nine tenths found just once. Sequencing was performed on PBMCs or T cells enriched from blood (not recorded which). Receptor source: a woman aged 25 to 39 who had recovered from COVID-19.

This chain uses TRBV6-4 with TRBJ2-2; 8 bases match TRBD2. The CDR3 runs to 15 residues. In germline, CDR1 is MRHNA, CDR2 SNTAGT. V was clipped by 3 bases and J by 1 base; unmatched bases: 1. The DNA for the CDR3 is TGTGCCAGCAGTGAGAGCGGGGGGAACACCGGGGAGCTGTTTTTT. Translation: CASSESGGNTGELFF.

This sequence joins TRBV19 and TRBJ1-4, with D possibly TRBD1 on 5 matching bases. CDR1 and CDR2 (germline): LNHDA, SQIVND (reference sequence). Trimming cost V 1 base and J 7 bases, with 19 bases left between them. The CDR3 spans 17 residues. The CDR3 sequence is CASSIAGRGRTVEKLFF. The DNA of the CDR3 is TGTGCCAGTAGTATAGCCGGAAGGGGCAGAACCGTTGAAAAACTGTTTTTT.

The chain employs TRBV6-2 or TRBV6-3 and TRBJ1-2, with 10 bases fitting TRBD1. The ends lost 5 bases at V and 4 bases at J; junction bases unmatched: 7. Germline V gives CDR1 MNHEY, CDR2 SVGEGT. The CDR3 is 15 amino acids. The CDR3 protein is CASSPGQGRIYGYTF. CDR3 DNA: TGTGCCAGCAGTCCGGGACAGGGGAGGATCTATGGCTACACCTTC.

The chain is built from TRBV9 and TRBJ1-6; weak D call: TRBD1 (6 bases). CDR3 length: 18 amino acids. V lost 3 bases to trimming and J lost 6 bases, with 22 bases between them. Germline CDR1 reads SGDLS; CDR2 reads YYNGEE. CDR3 in amino acids: CASSAHPVPGQPNSPLHF. The CDR3 DNA sequence: TGTGCCAGCAGCGCCCACCCTGTTCCGGGACAACCTAATTCACCCCTCCACTTT.

This clone came up many times. This chain joins TRBV19 and TRBJ2-7, with 9 positions matching TRBD1. Germline loops: CDR1 LNHDA, CDR2 SQIVND (reference sequence). V lost 7 bases to trimming and J lost 1 base; unmatched junction nucleotides: 2. The CDR3 runs 13 residues. CDR3 in DNA: TGTGCCAGTAAGGGGACAGGGTCCTACGAGCAGTACTTC. Its translation is CASKGTGSYEQYF. The complete variable domain, with remaining parts taken from reference TRBV19 and TRBJ2-7, reads DGGITQSPKYLFRKEGQNVTLSCEQNLNHDAMYWYRQDPGQGLRLIYYSQIVNDFQKGDIAEGYSVSREKKESFPLTVTSAQKNPTAFYLCASKGTGSYEQYFGPGTRLTVT.

In this sample, this clone turned up a few times. The genes are TRBV10-3 and TRBJ2-3; 8 bases agree with TRBD2. The CDR3 contains 14 residues. CDR1 and CDR2 (germline): ENHRY, SYGVKD. V was clipped by 6 bases and J by 4 bases; unmatched bases: 6. The CDR3 loop reads CAIRAGDEPDTQYF. CDR3 DNA: TGTGCCATCAGAGCGGGAGACGAACCAGATACGCAGTATTTT.

This clone was picked up a small number of times. The rearrangement links TRBV15 to TRBJ1-5, with TRBD1 identical over 7 bases. V lost 4 bases to trimming and J lost 0 bases; unmatched junction nucleotides: 9. Germline V gene sequence: CDR1 LNHNV, CDR2 YYDKDF (reference sequence). This CDR3 is 17 amino acids long. The CDR3 sequence is CATSTRDRVSSNQPQHF. DNA for the CDR3: TGTGCCACCAGCACCCGAGACAGGGTGTCTAGCAATCAGCCCCAGCATTTT.

The chain recombines TRBV6-6 with TRBJ1-5, with TRBD1 matching 9 bases. V lost 5 bases, J lost 5 bases, and 13 bases stayed unmatched. The germline CDR1 and CDR2 sequences are MNHNY and SVGAGI (reference sequence). CDR3 size: 17 residues. The CDR3 nucleotides are TGTGCCAGCAGTCATATACGGGGACAGGGTGGGGATCAGCCCCAGCATTTT. Translation gives CASSHIRGQGGDQPQHF.

The CDR3 sequence is CASCTDRNIQYF. CDR3 coding DNA: TGTGCCAGCTGCACGGACAGAAACATTCAGTACTTC. V and J are TRBV18 and TRBJ2-4, with TRBD1 as a possible D gene (6 bases). Germline V gene lookup returns CDR1 KGHSH and CDR2 LQKENI. With 7 bases removed from V and 6 bases from J, the gap between germline ends came to 10 bases. The CDR3 is 12 amino acids.

The chain couples TRBV5-1 to TRBJ2-2; 11 bases align to TRBD1. The CDR3 spans 16 residues. V dropped 3 bases and J dropped 5; count of bases not matched to a gene: 6. The germline V gene encodes CDR1 SGHRS and CDR2 YFSETQ. The CDR3 DNA is TGCGCCAGCAGCTGGACAGGGGGCGCCGGGACCGGGGAGCTGTTTTTT. Protein sequence: CASSWTGGAGTGELFF.

V gene TRBV11-3 combines with J gene TRBJ2-1; 7 bases line up with TRBD2. Germline V lookup: CDR1 SGHNT, CDR2 YENEEA. The CDR3 has 15 amino acids. V dropped 2 bases and J dropped 4; count of bases not matched to a gene: 5. The chain's CDR3 is CASSLSSGLYNEQFF. In DNA form, the CDR3 reads TGTGCCAGCAGCTTAAGTAGCGGGCTATACAATGAGCAGTTCTTC.

V usage is TRBV19 and J usage is TRBJ1-1; D unclear. The CDR3 has 16 residues. With 3 bases removed from V and 1 base from J, the gap between germline ends came to 15 bases. The germline CDR1 and CDR2 sequences are LNHDA and SQIVND (reference sequence). The CDR3 DNA reads as TGTGCCAGTAGTATGCCGGGGAGTCCTGCGAACACTGAAGCTTTCTTT. Its translation is CASSMPGSPANTEAFF.

The gene calls are TRBV10-2 and TRBJ2-1; D is undetermined. This CDR3 is built from 16 residues. Germline V gene data show CDR1 as WSHSY and CDR2 as SAAADI. V was shortened by 2 bases and J by 1 base, with 12 bases between the two germline ends. CDR3 sequence reads: CASSEVTFDSYNEQFF. The CDR3, as DNA: TGCGCCAGCAGTGAGGTTACATTCGATTCCTACAATGAGCAGTTCTTC.

This clone has a single count. The chain carries TRBV7-6 and TRBJ2-2; TRBD1 might be the D (6 bases). Trimming removed 3 bases at V and 4 bases at J, with 9 bases between. This CDR3 spans 14 amino acids. Germline-derived CDR1 and CDR2 are SGHVS and FNYEAQ. The CDR3 sequence is CASSLTGPTGELFF. Written as DNA, the CDR3 is TGTGCCAGCAGCTTGACAGGCCCCACCGGGGAGCTGTTTTTT.

The rearrangement uses TRBV2 and TRBJ1-3, with D unresolved. This CDR3 is 13 amino acids long. V was pared by 4 bases and J by 3 bases, with 7 bases between. Per the germline V gene, CDR1 is SNHLY and CDR2 is FYNNEI. DNA for the CDR3: TGTGCCAGCAGTGCGGGAGGTGGAAACACCATATATTTT. It translates to CASSAGGGNTIYF.

The chain recombines TRBV4-1 with TRBJ1-4; D possibly corresponds to TRBD1 (5 bases). Germline values: CDR1 MGHRA, CDR2 YSYEKL. V was trimmed by 2 bases and J by 5 bases, leaving 12 bases between them. This CDR3 spans 15 amino acids. In DNA form, the CDR3 reads TGCGCCAGCAGCCAAACAGGCCTAGGAAATGAAAAACTGTTTTTT. Its translation is CASSQTGLGNEKLFF.

V gene TRBV10-3 combines with J gene TRBJ2-4; 10 positions match TRBD1. Germline V lookup: CDR1 ENHRY, CDR2 SYGVKD. The CDR3 contains 18 residues. J lost 7 bases, V lost 3 bases, and 15 bases had no gene match. CDR3 protein: CAISDPGQGTTRDNIQYF. CDR3 DNA sequence: TGTGCCATCAGTGACCCGGGACAGGGGACGACAAGAGATAACATTCAGTACTTC.

The chain has TRBV19 and TRBJ2-1; 14 bases map to TRBD2. CDR3 length: 17 residues. Germline loops: CDR1 LNHDA, CDR2 SQIVND (reference sequence). Trimming took 5 bases from V and 9 from J; bases not matched to a gene: 12. CDR3 region: CASSVPGLAGDRIEQFF. CDR3 in DNA: TGTGCCAGTAGTGTCCCGGGACTAGCGGGAGATAGGATTGAGCAGTTCTTC.

The DNA of the CDR3 is TGCGCCAGCAGCTTTGTCTCTAGACCCCCCGGTGAGCAGTTCTTC. Residues: CASSFVSRPPGEQFF. The J gene is TRBJ2-1, the V gene TRBV5-1; D not certain. This CDR3 region has 15 residues. Per the germline V gene, CDR1 is SGHRS and CDR2 is YFSETQ. Deletions cut 2 bases from V and 9 bases from J, with 18 bases between.

This clone appeared a few times. V and J are TRBV28 and TRBJ2-7; D might be TRBD1 (6 bases). The germline V and J ends were trimmed by 6 bases and 3 bases, with 18 bases remaining between them. CDR3 size: 15 residues. The germline V gene has CDR1 MDHEN and CDR2 SYDVKM. CDR3: CASSTTGSLVYEQYF. Written as DNA, the CDR3 is TGTGCCAGCAGCACAACAGGGTCTTTAGTCTACGAGCAGTACTTC. Filled out from reference TRBV28 and TRBJ2-7, the complete variable domain reads DVKVTQSSRYLVKRTGEKVFLECVQDMDHENMFWYRQDPGLGLRLIYFSYDVKMKEKGDIPEGYSVSREKKERFSLILESASTNQTSMYLCASSTTGSLVYEQYFGPGTRLTVT.

In its sample, this clone was seen many times. This sequence joins TRBV24-1 and TRBJ2-5; D is possibly TRBD1 (5 bases). The CDR3 covers 13 residues. The germline CDR1 and CDR2 sequences are KGHDR and SFDVKD. V lost 5 bases and J lost 5, with 11 bases in between. This CDR3 is CATSVTAAETQYF. Here the CDR3 DNA reads TGTGCCACCAGTGTGACAGCCGCCGAGACCCAGTACTTC.

The V and J genes are TRBV7-8 and TRBJ2-1; 8 bases are shared with TRBD2. This CDR3 is 16 amino acids long. Losses at the gene ends were 4 bases for V and 2 bases for J; bases not matched to a gene: 7. Germline CDR1 SGHVS, CDR2 FQNEAQ. The CDR3 region has the DNA TGTGCCAGCAGCTCACCGGGACTAGGGGCCTACAATGAGCAGTTCTTC. Translated: CASSSPGLGAYNEQFF.

The rearrangement links TRBV5-1 to TRBJ2-2; 7 bases line up with TRBD2. V was clipped by 6 bases and J by 7 bases; unmatched bases: 12. The CDR3 consists of 15 residues. Germline-derived CDR1 and CDR2 are SGHRS and YFSETQ. CDR3 sequence reads: CASTPGTSEGGELFF. The CDR3, as DNA: TGCGCCAGCACCCCCGGAACTAGCGAAGGCGGGGAGCTGTTTTTT.

This chain connects TRBV27 to TRBJ2-2; TRBD2 aligns across 15 bases. From germline, CDR1 is MNHEY and CDR2 SMNVEV (reference sequence). V gave up 7 bases and J gave up 7 bases; unmatched junction bases: 10. The CDR3 loop spans 17 amino acids. CDR3 residues: CASTSGLAGGSVGELFF. The CDR3 DNA reads TGTGCCAGCACTTCGGGACTAGCGGGAGGATCGGTCGGGGAGCTGTTTTTT.

A few counts support this clone. One junction end does not reproduce the germline sequence, and a read error may be involved. This rearrangement joins TRBV19 to TRBJ2-2, with 10 positions matching TRBD2. The length of the CDR3 is 15 residues. In germline, CDR1 is LNHDA, CDR2 SQIVND (reference sequence). Written as DNA, the CDR3 is TGTGCCAGTAGTATACTAGCGGGAGACACGGGGGAGCTGTTTTTT. As protein: CASSILAGDTGELFF.

J is TRBJ1-1 and V is TRBV14; possibly TRBD1 for D (5 bases). V dropped 0 bases and J dropped 11 bases, with 16 bases sitting between them. Germline V gene data show CDR1 as SGHDN and CDR2 as FVKESK. The CDR3 runs to 14 residues. CDR3: CASSQDLIGAEAFF. The CDR3 nucleotides read TGTGCCAGCAGCCAAGATTTGATAGGGGCGGAGGCTTTCTTT.

This clone came up a few times. This chain uses TRBV24-1 with TRBJ2-3; no reliable D call. The length of the CDR3 is 15 residues. The germline CDR1 and CDR2 sequences are KGHDR and SFDVKD. Trimming took 4 bases from V and 5 from J, leaving 15 bases between them. For the CDR3, the DNA is TGTGCCACCAGTGACCCCCGGCTGCTAGGAGATACGCAGTATTTT. This translates into CATSDPRLLGDTQYF.